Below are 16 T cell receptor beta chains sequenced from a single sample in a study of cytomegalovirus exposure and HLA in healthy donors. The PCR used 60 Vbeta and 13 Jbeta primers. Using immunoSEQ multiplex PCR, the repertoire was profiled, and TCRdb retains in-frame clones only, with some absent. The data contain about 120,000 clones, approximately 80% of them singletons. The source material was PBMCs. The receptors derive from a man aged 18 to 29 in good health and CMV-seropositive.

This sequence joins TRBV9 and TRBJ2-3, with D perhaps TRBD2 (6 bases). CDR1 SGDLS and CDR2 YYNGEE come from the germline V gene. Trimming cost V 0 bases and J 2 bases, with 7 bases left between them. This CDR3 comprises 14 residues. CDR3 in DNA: TGTGCCAGCAGCGTAGGGGGGGACACAGATACGCAGTATTTT. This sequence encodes CASSVGGDTDTQYF.

This CDR3 reads CASSPDNPTGNTIYF. CDR3 in DNA: TGTGCCAGCAGCCCCGACAACCCTACTGGAAACACCATATATTTT. The gene calls are TRBV7-6 and TRBJ1-3; D is unclear. V lost 5 bases to trimming and J lost 2 bases, with 13 bases between them. Germline V gives CDR1 SGHVS, CDR2 FNYEAQ. The CDR3 contains 15 residues.

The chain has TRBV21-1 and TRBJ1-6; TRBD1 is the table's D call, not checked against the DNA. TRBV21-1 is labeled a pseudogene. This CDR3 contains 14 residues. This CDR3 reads CASSKVQLNSPLHF. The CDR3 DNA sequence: TGTGCCAGCAGCAAAGTACAGCTTAATTCACCCCTCCACTTT.

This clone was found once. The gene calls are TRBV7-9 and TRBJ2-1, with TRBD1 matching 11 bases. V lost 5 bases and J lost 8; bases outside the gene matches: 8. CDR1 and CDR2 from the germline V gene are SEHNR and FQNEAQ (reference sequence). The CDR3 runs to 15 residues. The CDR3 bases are TGTGCCAGCAGCCCTCAAGGACAGGGGGCCGATGAGCAGTTCTTC. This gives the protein CASSPQGQGADEQFF.

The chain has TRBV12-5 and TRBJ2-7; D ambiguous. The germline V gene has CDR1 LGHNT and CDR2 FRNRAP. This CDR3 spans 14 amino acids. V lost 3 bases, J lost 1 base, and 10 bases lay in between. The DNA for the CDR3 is TGTGCTAGTGGTTTCCGGTTATCATCCTACGAGCAGTACTTC. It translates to CASGFRLSSYEQYF. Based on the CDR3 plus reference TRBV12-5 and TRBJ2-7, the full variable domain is DARVTQTPRHKVTEMGQEVTMRCQPILGHNTVFWYRQTMMQGLELLAYFRNRAPLDDSGMPKDRFSAEMPDATLATLKIQPSEPRDSAVYFCASGFRLSSYEQYFGPGTRLTVT.

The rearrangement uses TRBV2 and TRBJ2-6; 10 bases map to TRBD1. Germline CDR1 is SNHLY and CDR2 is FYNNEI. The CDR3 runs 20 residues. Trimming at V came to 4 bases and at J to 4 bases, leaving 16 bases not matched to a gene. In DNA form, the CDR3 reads TGTGCCAGCAGTGTATCAAGACAGGGGGCACTTCTAACCGGGGCCAACGTCCTGACTTTC. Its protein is CASSVSRQGALLTGANVLTF.

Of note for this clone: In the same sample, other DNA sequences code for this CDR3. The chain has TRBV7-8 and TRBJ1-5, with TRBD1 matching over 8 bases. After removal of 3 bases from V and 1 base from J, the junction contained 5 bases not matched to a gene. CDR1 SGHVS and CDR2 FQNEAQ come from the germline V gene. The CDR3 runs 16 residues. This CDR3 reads CASSLGQASSNQPQHF. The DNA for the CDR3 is TGTGCCAGCAGCTTGGGACAGGCCTCGAGCAATCAGCCCCAGCATTTT.

The CDR3 DNA reads as TGTGCCAGCAGCCGAGACTCTGAGACCAGAAGGTCCACTGAAGCTTTCTTT. This translates into CASSRDSETRRSTEAFF. This chain links TRBV11-2 with TRBJ1-1, with no clear D. V lost 5 bases, J lost 4 bases, and 23 bases lay in between. CDR1 is SGHAT and CDR2 is FQNNGV in the germline V gene. The CDR3 covers 17 residues.

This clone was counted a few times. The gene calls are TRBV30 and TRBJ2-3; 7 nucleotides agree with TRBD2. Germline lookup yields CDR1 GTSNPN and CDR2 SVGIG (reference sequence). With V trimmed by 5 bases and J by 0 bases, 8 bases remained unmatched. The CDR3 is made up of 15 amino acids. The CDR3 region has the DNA TGTGCCTGGTCCGGGAGGCCCCCTAGCACAGATACGCAGTATTTT. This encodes CAWSGRPPSTDTQYF.

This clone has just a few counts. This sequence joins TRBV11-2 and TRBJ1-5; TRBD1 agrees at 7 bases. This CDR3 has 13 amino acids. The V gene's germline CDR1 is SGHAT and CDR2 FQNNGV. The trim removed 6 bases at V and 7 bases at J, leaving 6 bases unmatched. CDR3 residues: CASSLQGRQPQHF. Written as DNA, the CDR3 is TGTGCCAGCAGTCTACAGGGGCGGCAGCCCCAGCATTTT.

The CDR3 reads CASTLLTGLMNTEAFF. The CDR3 nucleotides read TGTGCCAGCACTCTCCTGACAGGGCTTATGAACACTGAAGCTTTCTTT. This chain joins TRBV28 and TRBJ1-1; TRBD1 agrees at 7 bases. Germline CDR1 MDHEN, CDR2 SYDVKM. After removal of 7 bases from V and 0 bases from J, the junction contained 11 bases not matched to a gene. The CDR3 runs to 16 residues.

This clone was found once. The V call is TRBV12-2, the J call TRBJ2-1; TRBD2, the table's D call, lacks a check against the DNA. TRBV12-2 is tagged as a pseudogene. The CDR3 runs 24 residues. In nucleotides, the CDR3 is TGTGCAAGTCGCTTACTTCCGCCGTGTGGGGCGAAGAAGGGACTCCCAGCGGTCGTCGATGAGCAGTTCTTC. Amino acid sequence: CASRLLPPCGAKKGLPAVVDEQFF.

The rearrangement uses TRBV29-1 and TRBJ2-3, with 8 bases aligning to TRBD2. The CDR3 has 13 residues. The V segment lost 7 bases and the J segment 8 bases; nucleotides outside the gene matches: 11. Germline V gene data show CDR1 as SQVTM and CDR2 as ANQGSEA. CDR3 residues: CSAILAANGTQYF. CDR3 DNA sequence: TGCAGCGCGATACTAGCGGCTAACGGTACGCAGTATTTT.

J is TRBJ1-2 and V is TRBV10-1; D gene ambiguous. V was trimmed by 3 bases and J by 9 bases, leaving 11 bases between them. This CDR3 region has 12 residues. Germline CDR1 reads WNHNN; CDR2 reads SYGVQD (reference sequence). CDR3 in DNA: TGCGCCAGCAGTGATGTTGGGGAGTGCTACACCTTC. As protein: CASSDVGECYTF.

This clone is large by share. CDR3 sequence: CASSQDSRGPYYGYTF. The DNA of the CDR3 is TGCGCCAGCAGCCAAGATTCCAGGGGGCCATACTATGGCTACACCTTC. V is TRBV4-1 and J is TRBJ1-2; TRBD1 matches 8 bases. CDR1 is MGHRA and CDR2 is YSYEKL in the germline V gene. The ends lost 0 bases at V and 3 bases at J; junction bases unmatched: 6. CDR3 length: 16 amino acids.

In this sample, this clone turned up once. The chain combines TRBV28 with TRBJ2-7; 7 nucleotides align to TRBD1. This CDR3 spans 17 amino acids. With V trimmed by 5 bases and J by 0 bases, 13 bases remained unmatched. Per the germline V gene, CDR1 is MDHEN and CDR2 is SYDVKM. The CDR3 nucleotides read TGTGCCAGCAGTCCACTCCCGACAGGGAAGATCTCCTACGAGCAGTACTTC. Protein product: CASSPLPTGKISYEQYF.